This T cell receptor beta chain was observed in a study of blood T cell repertoires in COVID-19. At the level of the study: The United States, Italy and Spain were the sources of the acute and convalescent COVID-19 samples. T cells, B-cell-depleted T cells, or PBMCs supplied cDNA or gDNA.

Germline CDR1 MGHRA, CDR2 YSYEKL. J gave up 1 base and V 2 bases, and 10 bases lay outside the gene matches. The CDR3 is made up of 19 amino acids. Each participant's cohort was designated according to participant-reported clinical history. Among Cohort 3 donors, those recovered had two negative PCRs, clearance, or symptom resolution. Sequencing used immunoSEQ multiplex PCR; TCRdb keeps in-frame clones, though not all of them. The sample comprises around 250,000 clones, 86% of which are singletons, and approximately 2.1% rests with the top ten. The J gene is TRBJ2-6, the V gene TRBV4-1; 8 positions match TRBD1. The sample was PBMCs or T cells enriched from blood (not recorded which). The clonotype originates from a woman aged 50 to 60 who had recovered from COVID-19. The CDR3 protein is CASSQRTGGRGSGANVLTF. DNA of the CDR3: TGCGCCAGCAGCCAACGTACAGGGGGTAGGGGATCTGGGGCCAACGTCCTGACTTTC.